These 28 T cell receptor beta chains were all obtained from the same sample, sequenced in a study of blood T cell repertoires in COVID-19. Clones were sequenced by immunoSEQ multiplex PCR, and TCRdb holds only the in-frame ones, with some missing. The sample includes around 480,000 clones, 88% of them seen just once. Sequenced input: peripheral blood. The receptors stem from a woman between 45 and 65 years old with COVID-19, enrolled during active disease.

V and J are TRBV4-1 and TRBJ2-1, with D possibly being TRBD1 (6 bases). Trimming shortened V by 0 bases and J by 7 bases, and 13 bases separated the two germline ends. The CDR3 sequence is 15 residues long. Germline assignment: CDR1 MGHRA and CDR2 YSYEKL. CDR3: CASSQDGGDLNEQFF. In DNA form, the CDR3 reads TGCGCCAGCAGCCAAGATGGGGGCGACTTGAATGAGCAGTTCTTC.

This chain connects TRBV19 to TRBJ1-2; D ambiguous. CDR3 length: 14 amino acids. The V end lost 1 base, the J end lost 0 bases, and 6 bases lay between the germline ends. The germline V gene encodes CDR1 LNHDA and CDR2 SQIVND (reference sequence). The CDR3 reads CASSIGAANYGYTF. In DNA form, the CDR3 reads TGTGCCAGTAGTATAGGGGCAGCTAACTATGGCTACACCTTC.

The rearrangement joins TRBV28 to TRBJ1-2; D call uncertain. The CDR3 is made up of 12 amino acids. Germline-derived CDR1 and CDR2 are MDHEN and SYDVKM. V lost 5 bases and J 6 bases, leaving 10 bases between the germline ends. CDR3: CASSTGGDGYTF. The CDR3 region has the DNA TGTGCCAGCAGTACCGGAGGAGATGGCTACACCTTC.

This chain uses TRBV3-1 (or the pseudogene TRBV3-2) with TRBJ1-1; unclear D gene. Trimming shortened V by 0 bases and J by 1 base, and 15 bases separated the two germline ends. From germline, CDR1 is LGHDT and CDR2 YNNKEL (reference sequence). The CDR3 covers 17 residues. This chain's CDR3 is CASSQEGSGPWNTEAFF. The CDR3 DNA is TGTGCCAGCAGCCAAGAAGGTTCGGGTCCCTGGAACACTGAAGCTTTCTTT.

This clone was detected a few times. This chain uses TRBV6-5 with TRBJ1-1; 7 bases are a match to TRBD1. This CDR3 contains 15 residues. The J segment lost 1 base and the V segment lost 7 bases, leaving 9 bases of the junction unmatched. Germline V CDR1 and CDR2: MNHEY, SVGAGI. The CDR3 DNA reads as TGTGCCAGCATTTCCTTTGACAGGGCGAACACTGAAGCTTTCTTT. It specifies CASISFDRANTEAFF.

The chain has TRBV3-1 (or the pseudogene TRBV3-2) and TRBJ1-2; no definite D call. The germline V gene has CDR1 LGHDT and CDR2 YNNKEL (reference sequence). Deletions cut 3 bases from V and 5 bases from J, with 13 bases between. The CDR3 runs 14 residues. DNA for the CDR3: TGTGCCAGCAGCCACCCGACGGGAGCTTATGGCTACACCTTC. Its protein is CASSHPTGAYGYTF.

Here the CDR3 DNA reads TGTGCCAGCAGCGTAGTGACGACTAGCGGCCAAGAGACCCAGTACTTC. As protein: CASSVVTTSGQETQYF. The chain links TRBV9 to TRBJ2-5; 9 bases are shared with TRBD2. Germline V gene lookup returns CDR1 SGDLS and CDR2 YYNGEE. The trim removed 0 bases at V and 1 base at J, leaving 4 bases unmatched. CDR3 length: 16 amino acids.

The chain links TRBV3-1 (or the pseudogene TRBV3-2) to TRBJ1-2; TRBD1 matches at 8 bases. This CDR3 comprises 14 residues. Germline assignment: CDR1 LGHDT and CDR2 YNNKEL (reference sequence). V lost 4 bases and J lost 6; bases outside the gene matches: 7. CDR3 in DNA: TGTGCCAGCAGCCTTAGACAGGGGACGAATGGCTACACCTTC. This encodes CASSLRQGTNGYTF.

V and J are TRBV6-1 and TRBJ2-1, with TRBD2 matching 9 bases. The CDR3 has 15 residues. CDR1 and CDR2 (germline): MNHNS, SASEGT. The ends lost 0 bases at V and 9 bases at J; junction bases unmatched: 6. CDR3 DNA sequence: TGTGCCAGCAGTGAAGCAGGTCTAGCGGGGACTGAGCAGTTCTTC. As protein: CASSEAGLAGTEQFF.

This chain links TRBV30 with TRBJ1-1; D might be TRBD1 (5 bases). Germline CDR1 is GTSNPN and CDR2 is SVGIG (reference sequence). The CDR3 sequence is 14 residues long. V shed 0 bases and J shed 3 bases, with 11 bases lying between them. CDR3 region: CAWSVMGRDTEAFF. In DNA, the CDR3 is TGTGCCTGGAGTGTAATGGGGCGTGACACTGAAGCTTTCTTT.

The J gene is TRBJ1-4, the V gene TRBV18; TRBD1 agrees at 9 bases. Germline-derived CDR1 and CDR2 are KGHSH and LQKENI. The CDR3 loop spans 15 amino acids. Trimming removed 5 bases from V and 7 bases from J; junction bases left unmatched: 8. The CDR3 loop reads CASSTDRGSGEKLFF. CDR3 nucleotides: TGTGCCAGCTCAACGGACAGGGGATCGGGTGAAAAACTGTTTTTT.

CDR3 loop: CASSQWRGGSQETQYF. In nucleotides, the CDR3 is TGTGCCAGCAGCCAATGGCGGGGGGGTAGTCAAGAGACCCAGTACTTC. The V gene is TRBV7-9, the J gene TRBJ2-5; 9 bases are a match to TRBD2. Germline lookup yields CDR1 SEHNR and CDR2 FQNEAQ (reference sequence). The J segment lost 2 bases and the V segment lost 5 bases, leaving 9 bases of the junction unmatched. The CDR3 covers 16 residues.

The chain employs TRBV5-1 and TRBJ2-2, with 7 bases identical to TRBD2. V shed 4 bases, J shed 0 bases, and the junction held 12 bases outside the gene matches. CDR3 size: 18 residues. CDR1 and CDR2 (germline): SGHRS, YFSETQ. As DNA, the CDR3 is TGCGCCAGCAGCAAAGGGGACTACCGATACGCGAACACCGGGGAGCTGTTTTTT. The encoded protein is CASSKGDYRYANTGELFF. Filled out from reference TRBV5-1 and TRBJ2-2, the complete variable domain reads KAGVTQTPRYLIKTRGQQVTLSCSPISGHRSVSWYQQTPGQGLQFLFEYFSETQRNKGNFPGRFSGRQFSNSRSEMNVSTLELGDSALYLCASSKGDYRYANTGELFFGEGSRLTVL.

The chain employs TRBV28 and TRBJ2-7, with a possible D match to TRBD1 (5 bases). Trimming left V 7 bases short and J 3 bases short, with 13 bases between. Germline V gives CDR1 MDHEN, CDR2 SYDVKM. This CDR3 has 13 amino acids. This chain's CDR3 is CASKSGQGYEQYF. CDR3 sequence (DNA): TGTGCCAGCAAATCAGGGCAGGGCTACGAGCAGTACTTC.

This clone came up a few times. This sequence joins TRBV19 and TRBJ1-2; D is possibly TRBD1 (5 bases). Trimming took off 8 bases at V and 4 bases at J, with 17 bases between the two ends. Germline CDR1 reads LNHDA; CDR2 reads SQIVND (reference sequence). CDR3 length equals 14 residues. The CDR3 loop is CASRLGAGAYGYTF. CDR3 DNA sequence: TGTGCCAGTCGTCTAGGGGCGGGCGCCTATGGCTACACCTTC. Drawing the rest from reference TRBV19 and TRBJ1-2, the complete variable domain is DGGITQSPKYLFRKEGQNVTLSCEQNLNHDAMYWYRQDPGQGLRLIYYSQIVNDFQKGDIAEGYSVSREKKESFPLTVTSAQKNPTAFYLCASRLGAGAYGYTFGSGTRLTVV.

The genes are TRBV5-1 and TRBJ2-3, with 13 bases identical to TRBD2. This CDR3 region has 16 residues. The junction had 5 bases not matched to a gene; V was cut back by 2 bases and J by 5 bases. Germline loops: CDR1 SGHRS, CDR2 YFSETQ. Here the CDR3 reads CASSFGLAGVRDTQYF. DNA for the CDR3: TGCGCCAGCAGCTTTGGACTAGCGGGGGTTAGAGATACGCAGTATTTT. Full variable domain (rest looked up from reference TRBV5-1 and TRBJ2-3): KAGVTQTPRYLIKTRGQQVTLSCSPISGHRSVSWYQQTPGQGLQFLFEYFSETQRNKGNFPGRFSGRQFSNSRSEMNVSTLELGDSALYLCASSFGLAGVRDTQYFGPGTRLTVL.

This sequence joins TRBV4-1 and TRBJ2-1, with 7 bases matching TRBD1. The length of the CDR3 is 17 residues. Germline lookup yields CDR1 MGHRA and CDR2 YSYEKL. J lost 0 bases, V lost 0 bases, and 5 bases had no gene match. CDR3 sequence (DNA): TGCGCCAGCAGCCAAGAGGGACAGACTGTCTCCTACAATGAGCAGTTCTTC. This encodes CASSQEGQTVSYNEQFF.

The rearrangement joins TRBV5-1 to TRBJ2-7, with 8 bases matching TRBD2. Trimming took 1 base from V and 3 from J; bases not matched to a gene: 3. The CDR3 extends over 14 amino acids. Germline lookup yields CDR1 SGHRS and CDR2 YFSETQ. CDR3 nucleotides: TGCGCCAGCAGCTTGAGCACTAGCGGCTACGAGCAGTACTTC. This translates into CASSLSTSGYEQYF.

About this clone: Other DNA sequences in the sample encode the same CDR3. This rearrangement joins TRBV27 to TRBJ1-2; maybe TRBD1 (5 bases). The V end was cut by 4 bases, the J end by 2 bases, with 11 bases between. This CDR3 contains 14 residues. Germline loops: CDR1 MNHEY, CDR2 SMNVEV (reference sequence). CDR3 coding DNA: TGTGCCAGCAGTTATGCGGGGGGGAACTATGGCTACACCTTC. This translates into CASSYAGGNYGYTF.

A single count supports this clone. V and J are TRBV19 and TRBJ1-5, with no clear D. Germline V lookup: CDR1 LNHDA, CDR2 SQIVND (reference sequence). There are 15 residues in the CDR3. Deletions cut 7 bases from V and 5 bases from J, with 18 bases between. The CDR3 region is CASTPRQVLDQPQHF. CDR3 nucleotide sequence: TGTGCCAGTACCCCTCGGCAGGTTTTAGATCAGCCCCAGCATTTT.

This clone was recorded once. The rearrangement links TRBV5-1 to TRBJ2-2; the D gene is possibly TRBD2 (6 bases). Deletions cut 2 bases from V and 6 bases from J, with 17 bases between. The germline gives CDR1 SGHRS, CDR2 YFSETQ. CDR3 size: 16 residues. CDR3 sequence (DNA): TGCGCCAGCAGCTTCCTCCGGGACTTAGCCTCCGGGGAGCTGTTTTTT. Translated: CASSFLRDLASGELFF.

The CDR3 spells CASSPVEGPLNTIYF. The DNA for the CDR3 is TGTGCCAGCAGCCCCGTGGAGGGTCCTTTAAACACCATATATTTT. This rearrangement joins TRBV11-2 to TRBJ1-3; D call uncertain. The germline V and J ends were trimmed by 5 bases and 6 bases, with 17 bases remaining between them. Germline-derived CDR1 and CDR2 are SGHAT and FQNNGV. This CDR3 comprises 15 residues.

The rearrangement links TRBV7-5 to TRBJ2-7; TRBD1, the D gene given by the table, was not confirmed from the DNA. TRBV7-5 is annotated as a pseudogene. This CDR3 is built from 13 residues. The CDR3 DNA reads TGTGCCAGCAGCTCACCAGGGACAGGGGTTAGGTACTTC. This sequence encodes CASSSPGTGVRYF.

V usage is TRBV6-5 and J usage is TRBJ1-1; D is ambiguous. This CDR3 is built from 12 residues. The germline V gene encodes CDR1 MNHEY and CDR2 SVGAGI. With 8 bases removed from V and 6 bases from J, the gap between germline ends came to 13 bases. The CDR3 spells CASLGVRSEAFF. The CDR3 DNA reads TGTGCCAGCCTAGGAGTTAGGTCTGAAGCTTTCTTT.

The CDR3 sequence is CASSLYAGYQGYTF. The CDR3 DNA sequence: TGTGCCAGCAGCTTATATGCGGGTTATCAAGGCTACACCTTC. This rearrangement joins TRBV11-2 to TRBJ1-2; D is undetermined. V shed 2 bases and J shed 8 bases, with 15 bases lying between them. This CDR3 has 14 amino acids. Germline-derived CDR1 and CDR2 are SGHAT and FQNNGV.

The gene calls are TRBV28 and TRBJ1-2; 9 positions match TRBD1. CDR1 is MDHEN, CDR2 SYDVKM, per germline. J was trimmed by 5 bases and V by 7 bases; bases with no gene match: 5. The CDR3 consists of 13 residues. The CDR3 DNA reads TGTGCCAGCACCATACAGGGGGCTTATGGCTACACCTTC. Protein sequence: CASTIQGAYGYTF.

V gene TRBV6-5 combines with J gene TRBJ1-1, with D maybe TRBD1 (6 bases). CDR1 is MNHEY, CDR2 SVGAGI, per germline. The V gene lost 5 bases and the J gene lost 8 bases, with 9 bases spanning the gap. The CDR3 totals 11 residues. CDR3 amino acids: CASSHTGEAFF. CDR3 nucleotide sequence: TGTGCCAGCAGTCATACAGGGGAAGCTTTCTTT.

The CDR3 spells CASTPGRNQPQHF. The CDR3 DNA reads TGTGCCAGCACCCCAGGGCGGAATCAGCCCCAGCATTTT. V and J are TRBV12-3 or TRBV12-4 and TRBJ1-5; possible D gene TRBD1, 5 bases. V was trimmed by 7 bases and J by 4 bases, leaving 11 bases between them. The length of the CDR3 is 13 residues.